This TCR beta chain is from a study of T cell repertoires in cytomegalovirus infection. Study-level background: Alongside well-studied HLA-B-restricted CMV epitopes, recently identified HLA-C-restricted CMV epitopes were also used. It was the public TCR beta signatures that indicated both CMV infection and matching HLA type.

The CDR3 is 13 amino acids. V lost 11 bases, J lost 8 bases, and 21 bases lay in between. In germline, CDR1 is LNHNV, CDR2 YYDKDF (reference sequence). This clonotype was picked up many times. The antigen remains unidentified. MiXCR, applied by TCRdb to the reads, yields one record per CDR3 protein. Among 650,000 to 850,000 distinct CDR3 sequences listed, 25% to 35% were seen once. The input for sequencing was cultured CD8+ T cells from PBMCs, taken from culture after CMV antigen stimulation. This clonotype was sampled from a human donor in good health (CMV status not recorded). Some clones in this sample may be carry-over from other donors' samples. The chain joins TRBV15 to TRBJ1-2; tentative D call: TRBD1 (5 bases). In DNA, the CDR3 is TGTGCCGCGGGACCTTTCCCCCATTCGGGCTACACCTTC. It codes for CAAGPFPHSGYTF.